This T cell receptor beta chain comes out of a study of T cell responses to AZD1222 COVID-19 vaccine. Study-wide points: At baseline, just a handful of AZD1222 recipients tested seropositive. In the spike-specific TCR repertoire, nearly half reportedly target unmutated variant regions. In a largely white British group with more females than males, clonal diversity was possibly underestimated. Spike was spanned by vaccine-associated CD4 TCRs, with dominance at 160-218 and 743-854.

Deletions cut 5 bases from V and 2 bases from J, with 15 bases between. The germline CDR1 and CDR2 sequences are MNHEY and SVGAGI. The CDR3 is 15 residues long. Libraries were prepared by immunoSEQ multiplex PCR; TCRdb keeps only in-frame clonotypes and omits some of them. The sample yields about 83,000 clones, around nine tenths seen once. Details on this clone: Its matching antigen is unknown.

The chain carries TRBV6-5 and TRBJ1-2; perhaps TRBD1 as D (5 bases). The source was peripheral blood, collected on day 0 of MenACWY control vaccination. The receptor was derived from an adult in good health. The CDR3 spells CASSRGRSGNYGYTF. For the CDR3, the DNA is TGTGCCAGCAGTCGGGGCCGCTCGGGGAACTATGGCTACACCTTC.